This TCR beta chain stems from a study of blood T cell repertoires in COVID-19. At the level of the study: COVID-19 samples collected from the United States, Italy and Spain covered acute and convalescent phases.

Clones were read by immunoSEQ multiplex PCR, and TCRdb kept only the in-frame ones, dropping some. The repertoire holds some 56,000 clones, with around 81% as singletons. The CDR3 has 16 residues. Germline values: CDR1 SGHAT, CDR2 FQNNGV. With V trimmed by 4 bases and J by 7 bases, 11 bases remained unmatched. This clonotype was obtained from a man aged 60-69 years with acute or convalescent COVID-19. V and J are TRBV11-2 and TRBJ2-1; TRBD1 matches at 9 bases. The sequenced sample consisted of peripheral blood. The CDR3 loop is CASSSDLGQGQNEQFF. CDR3 in DNA: TGTGCCAGCAGCTCTGACCTAGGACAGGGGCAAAATGAGCAGTTCTTC.